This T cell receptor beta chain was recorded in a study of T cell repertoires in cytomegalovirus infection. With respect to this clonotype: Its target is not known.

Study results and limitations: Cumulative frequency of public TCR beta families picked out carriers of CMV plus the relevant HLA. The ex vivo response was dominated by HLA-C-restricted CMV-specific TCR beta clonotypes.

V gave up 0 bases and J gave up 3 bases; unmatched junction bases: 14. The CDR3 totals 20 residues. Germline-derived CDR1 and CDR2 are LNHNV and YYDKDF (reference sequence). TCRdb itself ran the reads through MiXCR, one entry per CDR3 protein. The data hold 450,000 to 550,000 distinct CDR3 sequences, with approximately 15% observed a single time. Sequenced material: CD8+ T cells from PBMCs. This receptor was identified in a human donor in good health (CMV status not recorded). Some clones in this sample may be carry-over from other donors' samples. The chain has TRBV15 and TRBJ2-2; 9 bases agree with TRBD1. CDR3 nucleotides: TGTGCCACCAGCAGAGATTTCCCGGTTCGGGACAGGGTTGACACCGGGGAGCTGTTTTTT. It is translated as CATSRDFPVRDRVDTGELFF.